A selection of T cell receptor beta chains follows, all from one sample in a study of blood T cell repertoires in COVID-19. Here immunoSEQ multiplex PCR was the method, and the copy in TCRdb shows in-frame clones only, minus some. The table lists around 280,000 clones, around four fifths of them singletons, with 4.1% in the top ten. The specimen was peripheral blood. Every receptor here comes from a woman between 50 and 59 years old with active or convalescent COVID-19. The CDR3 runs from the conserved cysteine through the conserved F or W. D genes are given only for firm matches. Clone size appears in some rows only: once, few, many, or a class for an expanded clone.

v_gene	d_gene	j_gene	abundance	CDR3nt	CDR3aa
TRBV6-5	TRBD1	TRBJ1-6	medium-sized	TGTGCCACCGGACAGGCCTTTAATTCACCCCTCCACTTT	CATGQAFNSPLHF
TRBV9	.	TRBJ2-5	.	TGTGCCAGCGGGGCCAGGGGTCGGGAGACCCAGTACTTC	CASGARGRETQYF
TRBV6-4	TRBD1	TRBJ1-5	.	TGTGCCAGCAGCTTACAGGGGGGGCTCCATCAGCCCCAGCATTTT	CASSLQGGLHQPQHF
TRBV19	TRBD1	TRBJ1-5	.	TGTGCCAGTAGTGGTCAGGGGGGCTACGTTAGCAATCAGCCCCAGCATTTT	CASSGQGGYVSNQPQHF
TRBV7-8	.	TRBJ1-2	.	TGTGCCAGCAGCTTAGTTCGACTGTCAAGGGGAGGCTACACCTTC	CASSLVRLSRGGYTF
TRBV5-1	TRBD2	TRBJ2-3	.	TGCGCCAGCAGTTTTAACGGACTAGCGGGAGCCACAGATACGCAGTATTTT	CASSFNGLAGATDTQYF
TRBV7-9	.	TRBJ2-1	.	TGTGCCAGCAGCTTTGGCAGATACAATGAGCAGTTCTTC	CASSFGRYNEQFF
TRBV29-1	.	TRBJ2-3	.	TGCAGCGTTGACTTGAGGAGCACAGATACGCAGTATTTT	CSVDLRSTDTQYF
TRBV28	TRBD1	TRBJ1-4	.	TGTGCCAGCAGCTTTGGACAGGGGTGGGATGAAAAACTGTTTTTT	CASSFGQGWDEKLFF
TRBV7-2	.	TRBJ2-1	once	TGTGCCAGCAGCTTAAGGCGGCTAGCATGGAGCTCCTACAATGAGCAGTTCTTC	CASSLRRLAWSSYNEQFF
TRBV19	TRBD1	TRBJ1-5	.	TGTGCCAGTAGCCAGACAGGGTACGGCAATCAGCCCCAGCATTTT	CASSQTGYGNQPQHF
TRBV6-5	.	TRBJ2-7	.	TGTGCCAGCAGCCCGGGACTCAGAACCGAGCAGTACTTC	CASSPGLRTEQYF
TRBV28	TRBD1	TRBJ2-3	.	TGTGCCAGCAGGGGACAGGGGGCGAGGACAGATACGCAGTATTTT	CASRGQGARTDTQYF
TRBV19	.	TRBJ1-6	.	TGTGCCAGTAGTATAGGGACAGTTAGTTCACCCCTCCACTTT	CASSIGTVSSPLHF
TRBV15	.	TRBJ1-6	.	TGTGCCACCAGCAGAGGCAGGGAGGTCTCACCCCTCCACTTT	CATSRGREVSPLHF
TRBV18	.	TRBJ1-5	few	TGTGCCAGCTCAGCTGCATCGAGCGGGTCCCAGCATTTT	CASSAASSGSQHF
TRBV4-2	TRBD1	TRBJ2-1	.	TGTGCCAGCAGCCCCTCCGGGACAGGGGACAATGAGCAGTTCTTC	CASSPSGTGDNEQFF
TRBV15	TRBD2	TRBJ2-3	.	TGTGCCACCAGCCTATCGATGGGACTAGCAGGGGGTTACTCCACAGATACGCAGTATTTT	CATSLSMGLAGGYSTDTQYF
TRBV12-3/TRBV12-4	.	TRBJ2-1	.	TGTGCCAGCAGTTTAGTCTGGGGCGGTGAGCAGTTCTTC	CASSLVWGGEQFF
TRBV4-2	.	TRBJ1-1	.	TGTGCCAGCAGCCAAGTTGGGGAGGGAGGGAAAGCTTTCTTT	CASSQVGEGGKAFF
TRBV19	.	TRBJ2-5	.	TGTGCCAGTAGTGTCGGGGTAGGGGAGACCCAGTACTTC	CASSVGVGETQYF
TRBV28	TRBD1	TRBJ2-5	.	TGTGCCAGCAGTTTTACAGGGGGGCAAGAGACCCAGTACTTC	CASSFTGGQETQYF
TRBV24-1	.	TRBJ1-2	.	TGTGCCACCAGTGATGCCGAGTACTATGGCTACACCTTC	CATSDAEYYGYTF
TRBV6-1	.	TRBJ2-1	.	TGTGCCAGCAGTGAAGTCGGAGTTTGGAACGAGCAGTTCTTC	CASSEVGVWNEQFF
TRBV15	TRBD1	TRBJ2-5	.	TGTGCCACCAGCAGGGACAGGGTTCAAGAGACCCAGTACTTC	CATSRDRVQETQYF
TRBV3-1/TRBV3-2	.	TRBJ2-5	.	TGTGCCAGCAGCCGAAGATGGCAGGGCAGGGTACAAGAGACCCAGTACTTC	CASSRRWQGRVQETQYF
TRBV2	.	TRBJ2-7	.	TGTGCCAGCAGTGGGGCGGGATCCTACGAGCAGTACTTC	CASSGAGSYEQYF
TRBV18	.	TRBJ1-1	once	TGTGCCAGCTCACCCCCTCAGTCCGTAACGAACACTGAAGCTTTCTTT	CASSPPQSVTNTEAFF
TRBV27	TRBD1	TRBJ1-2	.	TGTGCCAGCAGTTCGACTGAGGGGGCCGTGTGGGGCTACACCTTC	CASSSTEGAVWGYTF
TRBV18	.	TRBJ2-4	.	TGTGCCAGCTCACCATCGAAAGTCGAGAGGTGGGACATTCAGTACTTC	CASSPSKVERWDIQYF
TRBV28	.	TRBJ1-5	.	TGTGCCAGCACCGTCCCCGAGGGTCAGCCCCAGCATTTT	CASTVPEGQPQHF
TRBV28	.	TRBJ2-2	.	TGTGCCAGCAGTCGAGTAGCGGGGGAGCTGTTTTTT	CASSRVAGELFF
TRBV2	TRBD2	TRBJ2-3	many	TGTGCCAGCAGTCCGGGACTAGGTTCGGTGTCAGATACGCAGTATTTT	CASSPGLGSVSDTQYF
TRBV2	.	TRBJ2-7	.	TGTGCCAGCAGTGGCCAAGGACAAAACGAGCAGTACTTC	CASSGQGQNEQYF
TRBV19	.	TRBJ1-2	.	TGTGCCATATTCGAGGCGCCGTATGGCTACACCTTC	CAIFEAPYGYTF
TRBV5-1	TRBD2	TRBJ2-2	.	TGCGCCAGCAGCTTGGCCCCAGCGGGAGGGCATGGCGGGGAGCTGTTTTTT	CASSLAPAGGHGGELFF
TRBV25-1	.	TRBJ1-4	.	TGTGCCAGCAGTTTGCGGGCCTCAACTAATGAAAAACTGTTTTTT	CASSLRASTNEKLFF
TRBV30	.	TRBJ1-6	.	TGTGCCTGGAGTGTTGCTAGGGGCAGGACCAATTCACCCCTCCACTTT	CAWSVARGRTNSPLHF
TRBV15	TRBD1	TRBJ1-1	.	TGTGCCACCAGCAGAAGACAGGGTGAAGCTTTCTTT	CATSRRQGEAFF
TRBV2	TRBD2	TRBJ2-1	.	TGTGCCAGCAGTGAAAGATGGGCTAGCGGGTACAATGAGCAGTTCTTC	CASSERWASGYNEQFF
TRBV9	TRBD2	TRBJ2-2	.	TGTGCCAGCAGCCTTATCCCGGGAGGATCGGGCACCGGGGAGCTGTTTTTT	CASSLIPGGSGTGELFF
TRBV5-1	TRBD1	TRBJ1-1	.	TGCGCCAGCAGCTTGTCGGCAGGGGGTTCTTTTCGGAACACTGAAGCTTTCTTT	CASSLSAGGSFRNTEAFF
TRBV5-4	.	TRBJ1-1	.	TGTGCCAGCAGCTTGTTTTCCAGACAGAGCACTGAAGCTTTCTTT	CASSLFSRQSTEAFF
TRBV12-3/TRBV12-4	TRBD1	TRBJ1-5	.	TGTGCCAGCAGGAACAGGGGACAGCCCCAGCATTTT	CASRNRGQPQHF
TRBV19	TRBD1	TRBJ1-5	.	TGTGCCAGTAGTAGGGCTCCAGGGGGCACGAGCAATCAGCCCCAGCATTTT	CASSRAPGGTSNQPQHF
TRBV10-2	TRBD1	TRBJ1-1	.	TGCGCCAGCACGGGGCTACAGGGGAAAGCTTTCTTT	CASTGLQGKAFF
TRBV19	.	TRBJ1-5	.	TGTGCCAGCGCGGGAGGACGGAGCAATCAGCCCCAGCATTTT	CASAGGRSNQPQHF